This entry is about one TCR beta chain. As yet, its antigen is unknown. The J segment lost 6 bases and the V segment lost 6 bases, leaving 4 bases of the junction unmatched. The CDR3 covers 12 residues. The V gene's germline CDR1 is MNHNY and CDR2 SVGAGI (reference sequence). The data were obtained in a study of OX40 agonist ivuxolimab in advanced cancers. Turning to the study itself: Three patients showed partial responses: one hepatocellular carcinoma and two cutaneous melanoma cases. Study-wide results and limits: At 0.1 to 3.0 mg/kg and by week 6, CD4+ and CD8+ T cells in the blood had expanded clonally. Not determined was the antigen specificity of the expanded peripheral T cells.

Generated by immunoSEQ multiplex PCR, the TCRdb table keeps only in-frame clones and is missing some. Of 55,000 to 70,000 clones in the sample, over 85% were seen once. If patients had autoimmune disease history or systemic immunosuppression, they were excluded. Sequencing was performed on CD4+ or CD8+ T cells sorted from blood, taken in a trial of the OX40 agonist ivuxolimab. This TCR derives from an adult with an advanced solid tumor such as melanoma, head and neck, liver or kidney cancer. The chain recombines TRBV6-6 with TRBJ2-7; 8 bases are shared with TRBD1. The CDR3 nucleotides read TGTGCCAGCAGGCAGGGGGCGGGCGAGCAGTACTTC. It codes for CASRQGAGEQYF.